These 21 T cell receptor beta chains share one sample of origin, sequenced in a study of PD-L1 blockade in urothelial cancer. TCRdb's copy holds only in-frame clones and misses some; the assay was immunoSEQ multiplex PCR. The profile shows some 100,000 clones, over 80% of them singletons. This specimen was PBMCs, taken around atezolizumab (anti-PD-L1) treatment. These receptors all come from a woman aged 80 or over with urothelial cancer.

This chain links TRBV7-6 with TRBJ2-5; no clear D. V lost 4 bases and J lost 0, with 6 bases in between. Germline CDR1 and CDR2: SGHVS and FNYEAQ. The CDR3 is 13 residues long. CDR3 residues: CASSSPNQETQYF. The CDR3 DNA sequence: TGTGCCAGCAGCTCCCCAAACCAAGAGACCCAGTACTTC.

The table lists this clone with a count of one. V gene TRBV18 combines with J gene TRBJ2-7; the D gene is possibly TRBD1 (6 bases). CDR3 length equals 13 residues. Per germline, CDR1 KGHSH and CDR2 LQKENI. Trimming stripped 8 bases from V and 5 bases from J, with 16 bases between. The CDR3 DNA reads as TGTGCCAGCCAATCGGGAACAGGGAACGAGCAGTACTTC. Amino acid sequence: CASQSGTGNEQYF.

V and J are TRBV5-1 and TRBJ1-1; TRBD1 aligns across 9 bases. Germline CDR1 SGHRS, CDR2 YFSETQ. This CDR3 is 15 amino acids long. The V and J ends lost 4 bases and 6 bases, in that order; junction bases with no gene match: 10. The CDR3 reads CASSVQQGALAEAFF. CDR3 in DNA: TGCGCCAGCAGCGTACAACAGGGGGCATTAGCTGAAGCTTTCTTT.

The count of this clone is one. The CDR3 bases are TGTGCCAGCTCACCAGGAATAGCGGGAGTTACCGGGGAGCTGTTTTTT. Translated: CASSPGIAGVTGELFF. The genes are TRBV18 and TRBJ2-2, with 9 bases fitting TRBD2. V dropped 2 bases and J dropped 5; count of bases not matched to a gene: 6. The CDR3 totals 16 residues. The germline CDR1 and CDR2 sequences are KGHSH and LQKENI.

The chain has TRBV29-1 and TRBJ2-5; D is uncertain. The CDR3 runs 12 residues. Germline V gives CDR1 SQVTM, CDR2 ANQGSEA. V was cut by 5 bases and J by 2 bases, with 9 bases left in between. The CDR3 spells CSVLVRQETQYF. DNA of the CDR3: TGCAGCGTTTTAGTGCGACAAGAGACCCAGTACTTC.

The chain employs TRBV30 and TRBJ1-5; 8 bases match TRBD1. V gave up 5 bases and J gave up 3 bases; unmatched junction bases: 6. This CDR3 comprises 14 residues. Germline CDR1 GTSNPN, CDR2 SVGIG (reference sequence). As DNA, the CDR3 is TGTGCCTGGGGGACAGGTCAACTCAATCAGCCCCAGCATTTT. Protein sequence: CAWGTGQLNQPQHF.

V usage is TRBV27 and J usage is TRBJ1-3; D ambiguous. Trimming took off 8 bases at V and 0 bases at J, with 11 bases between the two ends. Germline CDR1 and CDR2: MNHEY and SMNVEV (reference sequence). The CDR3 runs 14 residues. CDR3 sequence: CASGLSGSGNTIYF. The CDR3 coding sequence is TGTGCCAGCGGCCTTTCGGGCTCTGGAAACACCATATATTTT.

V usage is TRBV30 and J usage is TRBJ2-1, with 10 nucleotides matching TRBD1. Germline CDR1 and CDR2: GTSNPN and SVGIG (reference sequence). Losses at the gene ends were 2 bases for V and 4 bases for J; bases not matched to a gene: 5. This CDR3 contains 15 residues. The CDR3 sequence is CAWSPPGQGYNEQFF. As DNA, the CDR3 is TGTGCCTGGAGTCCCCCGGGACAGGGGTACAATGAGCAGTTCTTC. Filled out from reference TRBV30 and TRBJ2-1, the complete variable domain reads SQTIHQWPATLVQPVGSPLSLECTVEGTSNPNLYWYRQAAGRGLQLLFYSVGIGQISSEVPQNLSASRPQDRQFILSSKKLLLSDSGFYLCAWSPPGQGYNEQFFGPGTRLTVL.

The CDR3 nucleotides are TGTGCCAGCAGTTACTCGGGGGCGCGGAGTCAGCCCCAGCATTTT. Residues: CASSYSGARSQPQHF. The chain has TRBV6-5 and TRBJ1-5, with a tentative D call TRBD1 (6 bases). The length of the CDR3 is 15 residues. Germline V CDR1 and CDR2: MNHEY, SVGAGI. Between the trimmed V and J ends, which lost 0 bases and 6 bases, there was a span of 12 bases.

Concerning this clone: One junction end disagrees with the germline gene, perhaps due to a read error. The gene calls are TRBV29-1 and TRBJ2-7; TRBD1 matches at 8 bases. Germline loops: CDR1 SQVTM, CDR2 ANQGSEA. This CDR3 spans 12 amino acids. CDR3 DNA: TGCAGCGTGGAAGACAGGGGCTACGAGCAGTACTTC. Amino acid sequence: CSVEDRGYEQYF.

The chain couples TRBV30 to TRBJ2-7; TRBD2 might be the D (6 bases). With 2 bases removed from V and 2 bases from J, the gap between germline ends came to 13 bases. Germline V CDR1 and CDR2: GTSNPN, SVGIG (reference sequence). The CDR3 spans 14 residues. The DNA for the CDR3 is TGTGCCTGGAGTAATCAAGGAGGGCCCTACGAGCAGTACTTC. Amino acids: CAWSNQGGPYEQYF. The entire variable domain, with the rest obtained from reference TRBV30 and TRBJ2-7, is as follows: SQTIHQWPATLVQPVGSPLSLECTVEGTSNPNLYWYRQAAGRGLQLLFYSVGIGQISSEVPQNLSASRPQDRQFILSSKKLLLSDSGFYLCAWSNQGGPYEQYFGPGTRLTVT.

The chain has TRBV4-2 and TRBJ2-1; 11 bases map to TRBD2. Germline V lookup: CDR1 LGHNA, CDR2 YNFKEQ. The ends lost 4 bases at V and 7 bases at J; junction bases unmatched: 9. The CDR3 is 16 amino acids. For the CDR3, the DNA is TGTGCCAGCAGCCGCCAACTAGCGGGAGTCGGTAATGAGCAGTTCTTC. Protein product: CASSRQLAGVGNEQFF.

The V gene is TRBV10-1, the J gene TRBJ2-2; D unclear. Germline-derived CDR1 and CDR2 are WNHNN and SYGVQD (reference sequence). This CDR3 contains 13 residues. V was pared by 6 bases and J by 0 bases, with 5 bases between. The CDR3 sequence: CASRAANTGELFF. The CDR3 DNA reads as TGCGCCAGCAGGGCAGCGAACACCGGGGAGCTGTTTTTT.

The chain recombines TRBV9 with TRBJ2-3; 10 nucleotides line up with TRBD2. The germline gives CDR1 SGDLS, CDR2 YYNGEE. This CDR3 contains 16 residues. V shed 2 bases, J shed 2 bases, and the junction held 5 bases outside the gene matches. DNA for the CDR3: TGTGCCAGCAGCGTGTTAGCGGGAGGTACCACAGATACGCAGTATTTT. This encodes CASSVLAGGTTDTQYF.

The chain has TRBV9 and TRBJ2-7; TRBD2 might be the D (6 bases). Germline V CDR1 and CDR2: SGDLS, YYNGEE. V was pared by 2 bases and J by 1 base, with 13 bases between. The CDR3 consists of 15 residues. DNA of the CDR3: TGTGCCAGCAGCGTCCGCCCGGGAGAATCCTACGAGCAGTACTTC. Translating gives CASSVRPGESYEQYF.

Only one count was recorded for this clone. This chain connects TRBV18 to TRBJ2-3, with D hard to call. V lost 1 base and J 3 bases, leaving 8 bases between the germline ends. Looked up from germline, CDR1 is KGHSH and CDR2 is LQKENI. The CDR3 spans 14 residues. The CDR3 spells CASSPLPQTDTQYF. CDR3 bases: TGTGCCAGCTCACCACTTCCGCAGACAGATACGCAGTATTTT.

Comment on this clone: Being one base from a much bigger clone, this may be a read error. The chain uses TRBV7-6 and TRBJ2-7, with TRBD1 identical over 10 bases. Trimming took 1 base from V and 3 from J; bases not matched to a gene: 0. Germline lookup yields CDR1 SGHVS and CDR2 FNYEAQ. The CDR3 extends over 14 amino acids. The CDR3 nucleotides read TGTGCCAGCAGCTTAGGGGACAGGGGCTACGAGCAGTACTTC. As protein: CASSLGDRGYEQYF. The whole variable domain, remainder taken from reference TRBV7-6 and TRBJ2-7, is GAGVSQSPRYKVTKRGQDVALRCDPISGHVSLYWYRQALGQGPEFLTYFNYEAQQDKSGLPNDRFSAERPEGSISTLTIQRTEQRDSAMYRCASSLGDRGYEQYFGPGTRLTVT.

The gene calls are TRBV29-1 and TRBJ2-1, with 8 bases aligning to TRBD2. Germline CDR1 is SQVTM and CDR2 is ANQGSEA. The CDR3 length is 10 residues. V shed 7 bases, J shed 15 bases, and the junction held 8 bases outside the gene matches. CDR3 residues: CSATSGPMFF. DNA of the CDR3: TGCAGCGCCACTAGCGGCCCCATGTTCTTC.

This clone was seen a single time. The rearrangement links TRBV7-6 to TRBJ2-1, with 11 nucleotides matching TRBD2. Per germline, CDR1 SGHVS and CDR2 FNYEAQ. The CDR3 length is 17 residues. J lost 6 bases, V lost 1 base, and 8 bases had no gene match. CDR3 DNA sequence: TGTGCCAGCAGCTTAGTTGGGACTAGCGGTAGAGCCAATGAGCAGTTCTTC. Translating gives CASSLVGTSGRANEQFF. The variable domain in full, completed from reference TRBV7-6 and TRBJ2-1, reads GAGVSQSPRYKVTKRGQDVALRCDPISGHVSLYWYRQALGQGPEFLTYFNYEAQQDKSGLPNDRFSAERPEGSISTLTIQRTEQRDSAMYRCASSLVGTSGRANEQFFGPGTRLTVL.

The chain couples TRBV30 to TRBJ2-3; 9 bases align to TRBD2. Per germline, CDR1 GTSNPN and CDR2 SVGIG (reference sequence). The V gene end was trimmed by 2 bases and the J gene end by 3 bases; junction bases not matched to a gene: 3. The length of the CDR3 is 14 residues. CDR3 bases: TGTGCCTGGAGTTTGGGACTAGCTACAGATACGCAGTATTTT. Its translation: CAWSLGLATDTQYF. Together with reference TRBV30 and TRBJ2-3, the CDR3 gives the full variable domain: SQTIHQWPATLVQPVGSPLSLECTVEGTSNPNLYWYRQAAGRGLQLLFYSVGIGQISSEVPQNLSASRPQDRQFILSSKKLLLSDSGFYLCAWSLGLATDTQYFGPGTRLTVL.

This clone has just one count. V is TRBV7-2 and J is TRBJ2-3; TRBD2 aligns across 7 bases. Per germline, CDR1 SGHTA and CDR2 FQGNSA. J was trimmed by 11 bases and V by 1 base; bases with no gene match: 9. The CDR3 extends over 14 amino acids. CDR3 loop: CASSLGGSTGGQYF. Here the CDR3 DNA reads TGTGCCAGCAGCTTAGGCGGGAGCACGGGTGGGCAGTATTTT.